This T cell receptor (beta chain) was observed in a study of shared clonotypes between healthy human individuals (dated by TCRdb to the early 2020s). Regarding the research as a whole: A couple of women and three men aged 18 to 49 years were included in the cohort. Per donor, three plates each were used for CD4 naive and CD4 memory, two for CD8 naive, and one for CD8 memory. Blood TCR repertoires of four to six healthy adults were deeply sequenced to estimate repertoire size and the extent of clonotype sharing between individuals. Different laboratories and diverse techniques were used to prepare libraries and sequence TCR repertoires, to increase sequencing depth and limit assay-specific biases. Leukapheresis yielded between about 0.94 and 8.9 billion PBMCs per donor. Study-level results and caveats: Compared with non-shared clonotypes, the clonotypes found in all four sorted-subset donors had higher generation probabilities. Because the study included only a small number of donors, the genetic and exposure-history diversity represented was limited. Based on pairwise subsampling, the degree of clonotype sharing among donors was expected to be affected by sequencing depth. Sampling was restricted to blood, and TCR repertoires in tissue are likely to differ from TCR repertoires in blood. Across a few donors, 4.5% to 6.5% of naive CD4, 3% to 3.5% of naive CD8, under 2.5% of memory CD4, and approximately 0.42% of memory CD8 clonotypes were shared. Estimated clonotype richness was generally larger for naive than for memory subsets. Incomplete sequencing was indicated by rarefaction of sorted-subset datasets, despite the large sequencing depth.

Healthy HIV-negative adults with no recently reported acute infections or vaccinations were included as donors. Every donor was a Caucasian adult residing in Nashville, Tennessee, USA. CD4+ T cells were enriched by magnetic negative selection, after which naive cells were positively selected on CD45RA and the negative fraction was taken as the memory subset. Blood was obtained by leukapheresis, after which PBMCs were separated by Ficoll-Histopaque density gradient centrifugation and cryopreserved in liquid nitrogen vapor phase. Analytical flow cytometry was used to check the purity and quantity of every magnetically sorted T cell population. From each sorted fraction, genomic DNA was isolated and quantified by UV absorbance on a Nanodrop 2000c. V drops 0 bases and J drops 5 bases, leaving 7 bases in between. The CDR3 has 12 amino acids, counting the end cysteine and phenylalanine. Only the CDR3 region is kept as DNA, spanning 36 bases read in frame from base 1. CDR1 GTSNPN and CDR2 SVGIG are derived from the germline V gene (reference sequence).

As for this clone: Its target antigen remains unknown. No base quality values were provided; no much bigger clone lies one nucleotide off. In the same sample, other DNA sequences code for this CDR3.

TCR CDR3 regions were amplified from genomic DNA by multiplex PCR using the deep immunoSEQ assay. Genomic DNA extracted from each cell subset was distributed evenly over all wells of several immunoSEQ 96-well plates, and each plate served as one replicate. For sorted subsets, each replicate PCR was loaded with 200 ng genomic DNA, equivalent to approximately 27,000 T cell genomes. Purified libraries were quantified with a Qubit 3.0 fluorometer, sized on a Bioanalyzer 2100, and re-quantified with the KAPA Library Quantification kit. Every immunoSEQ 96-well plate was sequenced on a separate single-read 150-cycle Illumina NextSeq 550 flow cell. In the source study's methods: Because the immunoSEQ output included only junctional sequences and no quality scores, the filtering could not be the same as the filtering used for full-length reads. Sequences were annotated with PyIR, a Python wrapper for IgBLAST v1.9, and V/J genes and CDR3 were assigned using IMGT germline references. Reads were removed for weak V/J assignments (E-value above 1e-6), missing CDR3, stop codons, out-of-frame junctions, or ambiguous translated residues. A V3J clonotype was defined by an identical inferred V gene, J gene, and CDR3 amino acid sequence. Percentage overlap between repertoires was computed as shared unique clonotypes divided by the size of the smaller repertoire. Three approaches were used to assess repertoire richness: RTK rarefaction, the Chao1 estimator, and Recon v2.1 estimates of unobserved clonotypes. Generation probabilities for all TCRbeta clonotypes obtained by the gDNA method from a few donors were computed using OLGA. TCRdb obtained this table from immuneACCESS and retained in-frame rearrangements with V and J assigned. These tables miss some clones; where compared with another copy, unresolved V genes account for less than half of the shortfall, and the remainder is unexplained. V and J calls and clone size are as listed in that table; D and trimming were resolved from the DNA. For this sample there are 2 million to 2.5 million clones; over 90% appear just once. 0.39% of the sample lies in the top ten.

The chain uses TRBV30 and TRBJ1-1; possibly the D gene is TRBD1, per 6 matching bases. This clonotype was obtained from a man between 18 and 35 years old in good health. Some clones in this sample may be carry-over from other donors' samples. The sequenced material came from naive CD4+ T cells from PBMCs. What this sample's cell subset or site label stands for: CD45RA+ positively selected. CDR3 region: CAWSVGGTEAFF. The nucleotide sequence reads TGTGCCTGGAGTGTAGGGGGAACTGAAGCTTTCTTT.